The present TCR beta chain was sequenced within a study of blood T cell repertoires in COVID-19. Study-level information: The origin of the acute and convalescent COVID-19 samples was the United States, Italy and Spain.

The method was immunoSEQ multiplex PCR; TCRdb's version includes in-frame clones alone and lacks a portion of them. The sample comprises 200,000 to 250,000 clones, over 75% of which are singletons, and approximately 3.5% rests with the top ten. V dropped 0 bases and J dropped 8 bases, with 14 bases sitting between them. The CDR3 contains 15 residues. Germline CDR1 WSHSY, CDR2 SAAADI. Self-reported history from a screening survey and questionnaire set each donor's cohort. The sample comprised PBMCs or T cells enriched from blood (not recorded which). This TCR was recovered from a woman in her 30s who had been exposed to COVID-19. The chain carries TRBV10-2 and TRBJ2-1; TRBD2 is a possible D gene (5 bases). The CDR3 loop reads CASSESRERFYEQFF. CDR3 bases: TGCGCCAGCAGTGAGTCGAGGGAGAGGTTCTATGAGCAGTTCTTC.